The source of this T cell receptor beta chain is a study of Tregs in tolerant kidney transplant recipients. TCRdb's copy holds only in-frame clones and misses some; the assay was immunoSEQ multiplex PCR. The data contain under 100,000 clones, 90% to 95% of them singletons. Germline V gene data show CDR1 as MNHNS and CDR2 as SASEGT. With V trimmed by 2 bases and J by 4 bases, 3 bases remained unmatched. The CDR3 loop spans 15 amino acids. General study results and limits: Biological reproducibility was not directly addressed in this study. Tregs expanded with activated donor B cells seemed most donor-specific. The small number of patients limits these findings pending further validation.

Thawed PBMCs were FACS-sorted into unstimulated CD4+CD25+CD127- regulatory T cells, CD4+CD25- non-regulatory cells, CD4 and CD8 cells. This clone was counted only a few times. Its antigen is currently unknown. The V and J genes are TRBV6-1 and TRBJ2-3; TRBD2 aligns across 10 bases. Source material: CD8+ T cells from blood. The TCR was taken from a human donor in good health. The CDR3 spells CASSESSGGADTQYF. As DNA, the CDR3 is TGTGCCAGCAGTGAATCGAGCGGGGGGGCAGATACGCAGTATTTT.